Listed below are T cell receptor beta chains from one sample, sequenced in a study of cytomegalovirus exposure and HLA in healthy donors. Profiled with immunoSEQ multiplex PCR; TCRdb holds only in-frame clones, not every one. Of about 130,000 clones in the sample, 77% were seen once. Sequencing used PBMCs. The receptor set was obtained from a male donor in good health and CMV-seropositive. CDR3s include the opening cysteine and the closing phenylalanine or tryptophan. Fields, in order: V gene, D gene, clone size, J gene, CDR3 DNA, CDR3 protein. A D gene is named only where the DNA matches it firmly. Rows may omit the clone size; those that give it use once, few, many or a size class.

v_gene: TRBV7-2; d_gene: -; abundance: -; j_gene: TRBJ1-2; CDR3nt: TGTGCCAGCAGCCCTACGGGGGGGCGCTACACCTTC; CDR3aa: CASSPTGGRYTF
v_gene: TRBV25-1; d_gene: TRBD1; abundance: once; j_gene: TRBJ1-5; CDR3nt: TGTGCCAGCAGTGACCCCACAGGGGATAGCAATCAGCCCCAGCATTTT; CDR3aa: CASSDPTGDSNQPQHF
v_gene: TRBV29-1; d_gene: TRBD2; abundance: -; j_gene: TRBJ2-5; CDR3nt: TGCAGCGTCGCTGGCAGGGAGGGGAATGGAGAGACCCAGTACTTC; CDR3aa: CSVAGREGNGETQYF
v_gene: TRBV7-9; d_gene: -; abundance: once; j_gene: TRBJ1-2; CDR3nt: TGTGCCAGCAGCCAAGGCGGAAATACTAACTATGGCTACACCTTC; CDR3aa: CASSQGGNTNYGYTF
v_gene: TRBV15; d_gene: -; abundance: -; j_gene: TRBJ2-3; CDR3nt: TGTGCCACCAGCAGAGATCCGGCCAGGAGGCTTTCAGATACGCAGTATTTT; CDR3aa: CATSRDPARRLSDTQYF
v_gene: TRBV6-1; d_gene: -; abundance: -; j_gene: TRBJ1-6; CDR3nt: TGTGCCAGCAGTGTGGGGGCGTCCGGTTCACCCCTCCACTTT; CDR3aa: CASSVGASGSPLHF
v_gene: TRBV27; d_gene: TRBD2; abundance: few; j_gene: TRBJ2-5; CDR3nt: TGTGCCAGCAAGCTAGCGGGAGGGATGACCCAGTACTTC; CDR3aa: CASKLAGGMTQYF
v_gene: TRBV7-8; d_gene: -; abundance: -; j_gene: TRBJ1-5; CDR3nt: TGTGCCAGCAGCTACCTAGCGGGCAGTACAAATCAGCCCCAGCATTTT; CDR3aa: CASSYLAGSTNQPQHF
v_gene: TRBV27; d_gene: -; abundance: -; j_gene: TRBJ2-7; CDR3nt: TGTGCCAGCAGTTCCGGACAGTTTTCTTCCTACGAGCAGTACTTC; CDR3aa: CASSSGQFSSYEQYF
v_gene: TRBV5-1; d_gene: -; abundance: -; j_gene: TRBJ1-1; CDR3nt: TGCGCCAGCAGCCTACGGACACAGAACACTGAAGCTTTCTTT; CDR3aa: CASSLRTQNTEAFF
v_gene: TRBV19; d_gene: TRBD2; abundance: -; j_gene: TRBJ2-1; CDR3nt: TGTGCCAGTAGGCAAAGCGGGAGAGGGAGCAATGAGCAGTTCTTC; CDR3aa: CASRQSGRGSNEQFF
v_gene: TRBV9; d_gene: TRBD2; abundance: -; j_gene: TRBJ2-1; CDR3nt: TGTGCCAGCAGCGTAGGTAGCGGGGCCTACAATGAGCAGTTCTTC; CDR3aa: CASSVGSGAYNEQFF
v_gene: TRBV9; d_gene: -; abundance: -; j_gene: TRBJ1-3; CDR3nt: TGTGCCAGCAGCGTGGGCAGCACCGCTGGAAACACCATATATTTT; CDR3aa: CASSVGSTAGNTIYF
v_gene: TRBV2; d_gene: -; abundance: -; j_gene: TRBJ2-7; CDR3nt: TGTGCCAGCAGACAGCCGCCTCCCTACGAGCAGTACTTC; CDR3aa: CASRQPPPYEQYF
v_gene: TRBV28; d_gene: TRBD1; abundance: few; j_gene: TRBJ2-5; CDR3nt: TGTGCCAGCAGCCCACTCGACAGGGTCATCCAAGAGACCCAGTACTTC; CDR3aa: CASSPLDRVIQETQYF
v_gene: TRBV2; d_gene: TRBD1; abundance: -; j_gene: TRBJ1-1; CDR3nt: TGTGCCAGCAGTGAGGACAGGGTGGTTATGAACACTGAAGCTTTCTTT; CDR3aa: CASSEDRVVMNTEAFF
v_gene: TRBV7-2; d_gene: TRBD1; abundance: -; j_gene: TRBJ2-3; CDR3nt: TGTGCCAGCAGCTTGGCCAGGGGGCAGGGAGATACGCAGTATTTT; CDR3aa: CASSLARGQGDTQYF
v_gene: TRBV4-1; d_gene: TRBD2; abundance: -; j_gene: TRBJ2-1; CDR3nt: TGCGCCAGCAGCCAAGGGGGACTAGCGGGGGGGTACAATGAGCAGTTCTTC; CDR3aa: CASSQGGLAGGYNEQFF
v_gene: TRBV7-3; d_gene: -; abundance: -; j_gene: TRBJ1-1; CDR3nt: TGTGCCAGCAGCTTGGGGCCAGGGAACACTGAAGCTTTCTTT; CDR3aa: CASSLGPGNTEAFF
v_gene: TRBV19; d_gene: -; abundance: few; j_gene: TRBJ1-2; CDR3nt: TGTGCCAGTAGTTTGACAGGTTACGGCTACACCTTC; CDR3aa: CASSLTGYGYTF
v_gene: TRBV5-1; d_gene: TRBD2; abundance: -; j_gene: TRBJ2-1; CDR3nt: TGCGCCAGCAGGAGGACTAGCGGGAGCGGTGAGCAGTTCTTC; CDR3aa: CASRRTSGSGEQFF
v_gene: TRBV6-1; d_gene: -; abundance: -; j_gene: TRBJ2-7; CDR3nt: TGTGCCACCTCAGGGACCTACGAGCAGTACTTC; CDR3aa: CATSGTYEQYF
v_gene: TRBV7-6; d_gene: TRBD2; abundance: once; j_gene: TRBJ2-5; CDR3nt: TGTGCCAGCAGCTTAAGGCGGGGGGGGTACCAAGAGACCCAGTACTTC; CDR3aa: CASSLRRGGYQETQYF